This record concerns one T cell receptor beta chain sequence. The antigen is unknown. Sequenced by immunoSEQ multiplex PCR; TCRdb stores in-frame clones only, minus some. The profile covers around 60,000 clones, with around 83% appearing a single time and roughly 19% taken by the ten largest. Healthy donors had no documented immune events, such as infections, while sampled. This specimen belongs to a study of identifying expanded T cells in peripheral blood. Study observations and caveats: Across healthy donors, higher total template counts meant significantly greater approximately 2-week count variance. Technical replicates showed approximately 1.2 changed clones; two weeks about 16; four weeks 19.

There are 14 residues in the CDR3. Trimming took off 1 base at V and 2 bases at J, with 8 bases between the two ends. Looked up from germline, CDR1 is LGHNA and CDR2 is YNFKEQ. This receptor was obtained from a person aged 18 to 75 in good health. Sequenced sample: blood. V is TRBV4-2 and J is TRBJ1-2; unclear D gene. The CDR3 nucleotides read TGTGCCAGCAGCCAAGGCATGATAAACTATGGCTACACCTTC. Amino acid sequence: CASSQGMINYGYTF.